The present entry profiles one T cell receptor (beta chain) with its context. This sample stems from a study of technical replicates of blood from several donors. Sequencing was performed with immunoSEQ multiplex PCR; in TCRdb, only in-frame clones are kept and a portion is missing. The sample has tens of thousands of clones; approximately 96% are singletons. Sequenced: T cells isolated from PBMCs. The source of this sequence is a human donor in good health.

The CDR3 sequence: CASSQDPRLAGFSSTDTQYF. For the CDR3, the DNA is TGTGCCAGCAGCCAAGATCCTAGACTAGCGGGATTCTCTAGCACAGATACGCAGTATTTT. V and J are TRBV4-2 and TRBJ2-3; 11 bases are a match to TRBD2. J lost 0 bases, V lost 0 bases, and 11 bases had no gene match. Germline V lookup: CDR1 LGHNA, CDR2 YNFKEQ. CDR3 length equals 20 residues.